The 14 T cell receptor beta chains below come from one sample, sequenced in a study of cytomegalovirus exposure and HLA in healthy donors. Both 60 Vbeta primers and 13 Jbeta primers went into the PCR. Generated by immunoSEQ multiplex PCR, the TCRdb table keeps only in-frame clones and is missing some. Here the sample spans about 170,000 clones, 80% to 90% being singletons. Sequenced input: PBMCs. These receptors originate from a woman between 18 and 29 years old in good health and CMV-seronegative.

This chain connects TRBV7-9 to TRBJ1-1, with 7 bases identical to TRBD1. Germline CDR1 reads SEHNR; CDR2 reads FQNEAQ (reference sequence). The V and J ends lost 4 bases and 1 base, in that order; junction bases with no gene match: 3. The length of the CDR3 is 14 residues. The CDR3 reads CASSSGTENTEAFF. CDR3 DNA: TGTGCCAGCAGCTCCGGGACAGAGAACACTGAAGCTTTCTTT.

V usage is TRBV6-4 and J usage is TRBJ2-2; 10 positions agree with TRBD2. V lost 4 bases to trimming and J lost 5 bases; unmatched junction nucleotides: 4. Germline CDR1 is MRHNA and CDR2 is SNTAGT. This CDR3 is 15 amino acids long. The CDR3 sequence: CASSALAGVTGELFF. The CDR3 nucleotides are TGTGCCAGCAGTGCTCTAGCGGGAGTAACCGGGGAGCTGTTTTTT.

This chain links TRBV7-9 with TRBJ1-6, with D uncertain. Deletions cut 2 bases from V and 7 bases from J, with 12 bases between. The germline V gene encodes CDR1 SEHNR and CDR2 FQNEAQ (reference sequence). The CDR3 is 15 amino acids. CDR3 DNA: TGTGCCAGCAGCTTATCGCGAGGCGGGAATTCACCCCTCCACTTT. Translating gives CASSLSRGGNSPLHF.

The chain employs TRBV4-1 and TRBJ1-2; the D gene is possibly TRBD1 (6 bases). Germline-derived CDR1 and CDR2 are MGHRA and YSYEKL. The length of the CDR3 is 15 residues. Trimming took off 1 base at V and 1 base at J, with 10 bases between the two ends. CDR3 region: CASSQAGTLNYGYTF. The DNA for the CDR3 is TGCGCCAGCAGCCAAGCGGGGACACTTAACTATGGCTACACCTTC.

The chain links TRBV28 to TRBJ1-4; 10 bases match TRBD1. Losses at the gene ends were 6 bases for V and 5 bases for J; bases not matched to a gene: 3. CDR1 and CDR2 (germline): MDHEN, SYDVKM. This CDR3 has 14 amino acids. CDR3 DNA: TGTGCCAGCAGCCTGGACAGGGGGAATGAAAAACTGTTTTTT. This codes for CASSLDRGNEKLFF.

The CDR3 nucleotides are TGCGCCAGCAGCCATGGGGGAGGAAGGGTACAAGAGACCCAGTACTTC. Amino acids: CASSHGGGRVQETQYF. This rearrangement joins TRBV4-1 to TRBJ2-5; TRBD2 might be the D (6 bases). Trimming removed 3 bases at V and 2 bases at J, with 16 bases between. Germline V gives CDR1 MGHRA, CDR2 YSYEKL. This CDR3 comprises 16 residues.

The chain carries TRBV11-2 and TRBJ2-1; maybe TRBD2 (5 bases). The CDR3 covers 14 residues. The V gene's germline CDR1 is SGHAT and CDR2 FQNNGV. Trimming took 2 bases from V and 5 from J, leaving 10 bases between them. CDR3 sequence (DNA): TGTGCCAGCAGCTTACGGCCAGCGGACAATGAGCAGTTCTTC. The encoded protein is CASSLRPADNEQFF.

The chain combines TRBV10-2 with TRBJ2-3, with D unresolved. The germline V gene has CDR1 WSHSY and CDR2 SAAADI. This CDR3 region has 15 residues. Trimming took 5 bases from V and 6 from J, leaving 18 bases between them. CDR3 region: CASSLHTQPPDTQYF. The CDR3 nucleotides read TGCGCCAGCAGTCTTCACACACAGCCTCCTGATACGCAGTATTTT.

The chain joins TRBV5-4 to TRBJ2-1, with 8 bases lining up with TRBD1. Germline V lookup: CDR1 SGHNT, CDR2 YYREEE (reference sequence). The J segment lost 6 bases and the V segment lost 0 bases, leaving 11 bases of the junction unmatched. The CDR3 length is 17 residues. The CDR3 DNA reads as TGTGCCAGCAGCTTGGGGGGGCCGGGACAGGTGAGCAATGAGCAGTTCTTC. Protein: CASSLGGPGQVSNEQFF.

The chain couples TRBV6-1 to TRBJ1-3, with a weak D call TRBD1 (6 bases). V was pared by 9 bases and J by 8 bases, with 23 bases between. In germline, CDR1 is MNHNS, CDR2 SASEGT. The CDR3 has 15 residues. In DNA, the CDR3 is TGTGCCAGGAAGAGAGGGGACATCACCAAAGACACCATATATTTT. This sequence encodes CARKRGDITKDTIYF.

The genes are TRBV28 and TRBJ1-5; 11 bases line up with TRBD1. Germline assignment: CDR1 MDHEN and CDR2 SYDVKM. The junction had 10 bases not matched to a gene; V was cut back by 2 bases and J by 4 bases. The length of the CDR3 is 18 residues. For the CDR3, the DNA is TGTGCCAGCAGTTTAACCTCGACCGGGACAGGGGGGAATCAGCCCCAGCATTTT. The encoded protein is CASSLTSTGTGGNQPQHF.

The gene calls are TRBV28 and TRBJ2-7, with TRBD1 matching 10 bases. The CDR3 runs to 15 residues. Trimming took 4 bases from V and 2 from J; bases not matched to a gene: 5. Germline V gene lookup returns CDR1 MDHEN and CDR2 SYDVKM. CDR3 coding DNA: TGTGCCAGCAGTTACCGGGACAGGGGACCCTACGAGCAGTACTTC. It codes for CASSYRDRGPYEQYF. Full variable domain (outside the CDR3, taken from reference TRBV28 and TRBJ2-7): DVKVTQSSRYLVKRTGEKVFLECVQDMDHENMFWYRQDPGLGLRLIYFSYDVKMKEKGDIPEGYSVSREKKERFSLILESASTNQTSMYLCASSYRDRGPYEQYFGPGTRLTVT.

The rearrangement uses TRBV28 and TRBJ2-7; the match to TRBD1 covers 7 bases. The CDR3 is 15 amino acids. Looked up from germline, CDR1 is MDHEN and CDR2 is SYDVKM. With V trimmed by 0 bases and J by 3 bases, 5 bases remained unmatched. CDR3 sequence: CASSLWGTENYEQYF. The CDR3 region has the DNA TGTGCCAGCAGTTTATGGGGGACAGAAAACTACGAGCAGTACTTC.

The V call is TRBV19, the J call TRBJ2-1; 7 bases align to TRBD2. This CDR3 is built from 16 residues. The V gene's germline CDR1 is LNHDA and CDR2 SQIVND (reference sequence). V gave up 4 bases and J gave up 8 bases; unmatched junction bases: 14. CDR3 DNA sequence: TGTGCCAGTAGTACGTGGGGGGGGTCCGGGGCGGATGAGCAGTTCTTC. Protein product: CASSTWGGSGADEQFF.